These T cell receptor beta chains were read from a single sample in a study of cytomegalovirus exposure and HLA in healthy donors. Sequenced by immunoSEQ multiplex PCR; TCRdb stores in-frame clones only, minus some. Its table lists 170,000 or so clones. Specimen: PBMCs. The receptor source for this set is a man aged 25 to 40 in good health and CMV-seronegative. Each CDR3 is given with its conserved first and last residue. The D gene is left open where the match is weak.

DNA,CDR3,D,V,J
TGCGCCAGCAGCCAAGAGACCCTCAGGGGGCTGGTGAGGGAGCAGTACTTC,CASSQETLRGLVREQYF,TRBD1,TRBV5-1,TRBJ2-7
TGTGCCAGCAGGGGGGGGACTTCCAATGAGCAGTTCTTC,CASRGGTSNEQFF,TRBD2,TRBV2,TRBJ2-1
TGTGCCAGCACAGGCAGGGAATTTGATGGCTACACCTTC,CASTGREFDGYTF,-,TRBV25-1,TRBJ1-2
TGTGCCAGTGGGACAGGAACCTACAATGAGCAGTTCTTC,CASGTGTYNEQFF,TRBD1,TRBV11-1,TRBJ2-1
TGTGCCAGCAGCGCCACGACCGGGGAGGAGGTATCCTACAATGAGCAGTTCTTC,CASSATTGEEVSYNEQFF,-,TRBV9,TRBJ2-1
TGTGCCAGTAGTCCCCGGACTAGCGGAGATACGCAGTGTTTT,CASSPRTSGDTQCF,TRBD2,TRBV19,TRBJ2-3
TGCGCCAGCAGCTTACTAGACAGGGCCCTCTTACCTACGCAGTATTTT,CASSLLDRALLPTQYF,TRBD1,TRBV5-1,TRBJ2-3
TGTGCTAGTGGTTTAGTATGGGGACAGGGACGTAATCAGCCCCAGCATTTT,CASGLVWGQGRNQPQHF,TRBD1,TRBV12-5,TRBJ1-5
TGTGCCAGCAGCCAAGGGTCTAGCGCCCAGAACAATGAGCAGTTCTTC,CASSQGSSAQNNEQFF,-,TRBV4-2,TRBJ2-1
TGCAGCGGGGGAGACCGGTATACGGGGGATCGGTACGAGCAGTACTTC,CSGGDRYTGDRYEQYF,-,TRBV29-1,TRBJ2-7
TGTGCCAGCAGCGCGGCGACCGGGACACAATCTATAGGCTACACCTTC,CASSAATGTQSIGYTF,-,TRBV5-4,TRBJ1-2
TGTGCCAGCAGTGACCGGGACAGACCTTACGAGCAGTACTTC,CASSDRDRPYEQYF,TRBD1,TRBV28,TRBJ2-7
TGTGCCAGCATCAACCGGGGCGGGGAGGGAGAGACCCAGTACTTC,CASINRGGEGETQYF,TRBD2,TRBV6-5,TRBJ2-5
TGCGCCAGCAGCTTGGTAGCGGAGGGGTACGAGCAGTACTTC,CASSLVAEGYEQYF,-,TRBV5-1,TRBJ2-7
TGTGCCAGCAGGAGCGGGTATACAGAAACTAGCAATCAGCCCCAGCATTTT,CASRSGYTETSNQPQHF,-,TRBV5-5,TRBJ1-5
TGTGCCAGCCTGCAGGGACAGGCAGCCGTTGAGCAGTTCTTC,CASLQGQAAVEQFF,TRBD1,TRBV5-5,TRBJ2-1
TGTGCCAGCAGCTTAAGGGACAGCTTACATTACGAGCAGTACTTC,CASSLRDSLHYEQYF,TRBD1,TRBV11-3,TRBJ2-7
TGCAGCGTGTGGACAGGGGGAGACGAGCAGTACTTC,CSVWTGGDEQYF,TRBD1,TRBV29-1,TRBJ2-7
TGCGCCAGCAGCCAACCCAGGGTGGAGAACACCATATATTTT,CASSQPRVENTIYF,-,TRBV4-1,TRBJ1-3
TGTGCCAGCAGTTCCGGACAGGTTGGAAACACCATATATTTT,CASSSGQVGNTIYF,TRBD1,TRBV5-4,TRBJ1-3
TGTGCCAGCAGTTACTCGATCTCGGTCCGGGGTGAGCAGTTCTTC,CASSYSISVRGEQFF,-,TRBV6-5,TRBJ2-1
TGTGCCAGCTCACCACCCGCGGGGCGGGGGGAAGCTTTCTTT,CASSPPAGRGEAFF,-,TRBV18,TRBJ1-1
TGTGCCAGCAGCGGGGGCGGGGGGTCGATCACCGGGGAGCTGTTTTTT,CASSGGGGSITGELFF,TRBD2,TRBV11-3,TRBJ2-2
TGTGCCAGCAGTTCAGGGGGTTACACTGAAGCTTTCTTT,CASSSGGYTEAFF,TRBD1,TRBV27,TRBJ1-1
TGTGCCAGCAGCCTGGGACTAGCGGAGTACAATGAGCAGTTCTTC,CASSLGLAEYNEQFF,TRBD2,TRBV5-6,TRBJ2-1
TGTGCCAGCAGCTTGGTATTAGCGGGAGAAGCGCAGTACTTC,CASSLVLAGEAQYF,TRBD2,TRBV5-8,TRBJ2-7
TGTGCTAGTGGTTTGGGAATCAGCGGGGGGGGAAACAATGAGCAGTTCTTC,CASGLGISGGGNNEQFF,TRBD2,TRBV12-5,TRBJ2-1
TGCGCCAGCAGCCTGACTAGCGGGATCCAAGAGACCCAGTACTTC,CASSLTSGIQETQYF,TRBD2,TRBV5-1,TRBJ2-5
TGTGCCAGCAGCTCTACAGGGAACTCCTACAATGAGCAGTTCTTC,CASSSTGNSYNEQFF,-,TRBV5-4,TRBJ2-1
TGTGCCAGCAGCTTGGACAGTACCTACGAGCAGTACTTC,CASSLDSTYEQYF,-,TRBV11-2,TRBJ2-7
TGTGCCAGCAGTTCTTTTAATAACAGGGAACAGCCCCAGCATTTT,CASSSFNNREQPQHF,-,TRBV27,TRBJ1-5
TGTGCCAGTAGTATACAGGGGGGTGGTTTGCAGTTCTTC,CASSIQGGGLQFF,-,TRBV19,TRBJ2-1
TGTGCCAGCAGTGACGCCAGGGGCTATGGCTACACCTTC,CASSDARGYGYTF,-,TRBV6-4,TRBJ1-2
TGTGCCAGTAGTATAGCCCAGACAGGGTATAATCAGCCCCAGCATTTT,CASSIAQTGYNQPQHF,TRBD1,TRBV19,TRBJ1-5
TGTGCCAGCATTATTCCCAGCGGGAGCGTCACTGAGCAGTTCTTC,CASIIPSGSVTEQFF,TRBD2,TRBV2,TRBJ2-1
TGTGCCAGCATGGACAGCAGCAATGAGCAGTTCTTC,CASMDSSNEQFF,-,TRBV7-9,TRBJ2-1
TGTGCCAGCAGCAGACCAACTATGAACACTGAAGCTTTCTTT,CASSRPTMNTEAFF,-,TRBV11-3,TRBJ1-1
TGTGCCAGCAGACGGGACAGTGAGACCCAGTACTTC,CASRRDSETQYF,TRBD1,TRBV5-4,TRBJ2-5
TGTGCCAGCAGTGAACGGACAGCAAGCTCTGAAGCTTTCTTT,CASSERTASSEAFF,-,TRBV6-1,TRBJ1-1
TGTGCCAGCAGGGTTCCAGGGCCGAATGAAAAACTGTTTTTT,CASRVPGPNEKLFF,-,TRBV2,TRBJ1-4